What follows are 29 T cell receptor beta chains derived from one specimen sequenced in a study of T cell responses to AZD1222 COVID-19 vaccine. This table comes from immunoSEQ multiplex PCR, and its TCRdb copy is limited to in-frame clones, with some not included. The top ten clones hold more than 0.4% of a sample with roughly 170,000 clones, about 86% of them seen once. The source material was peripheral blood, sampled on day 0 of AZD1222 vaccination. The source is an adult in good health.

The rearrangement uses TRBV28 and TRBJ1-4; D unresolved. The germline V and J ends were trimmed by 2 bases and 0 bases, with 7 bases remaining between them. The CDR3 contains 15 residues. Per germline, CDR1 MDHEN and CDR2 SYDVKM. In nucleotides, the CDR3 is TGTGCCAGCAGTTTACCGGGCTCAACTAATGAAAAACTGTTTTTT. The encoded protein is CASSLPGSTNEKLFF.

The V call is TRBV7-2, the J call TRBJ2-5; 10 positions match TRBD2. Germline CDR1 reads SGHTA; CDR2 reads FQGNSA. V shed 4 bases and J 5 bases; nucleotides not matched to a gene: 4. CDR3 length: 14 amino acids. CDR3 residues: CASSSQAGGETQYF. The CDR3 DNA follows: TGTGCCAGCAGCTCCCAAGCGGGGGGGGAGACCCAGTACTTC.

This clone has a single count. The chain carries TRBV5-1 and TRBJ2-1, with 11 positions matching TRBD2. Germline V gives CDR1 SGHRS, CDR2 YFSETQ. The CDR3 spans 16 residues. V dropped 5 bases and J dropped 1; count of bases not matched to a gene: 5. The CDR3 nucleotides read TGCGCCAGCAGGTCCACTAGCGGGAGTTCCTACAATGAGCAGTTCTTC. It encodes CASRSTSGSSYNEQFF.

The rearrangement uses TRBV13 and TRBJ2-1, with 11 bases that match TRBD2. Trimming at V came to 5 bases and at J to 8 bases, leaving 8 bases not matched to a gene. CDR1 is PRHDT and CDR2 is FYEKMQ in the germline V gene (reference sequence). This CDR3 is 15 amino acids long. In DNA form, the CDR3 reads TGTGCCAGCAGCCCTCGACTAGCGGGACAGGATGAGCAGTTCTTC. Translating it yields CASSPRLAGQDEQFF.

The chain recombines TRBV4-3 with TRBJ2-3; 7 bases fit TRBD1. V dropped 0 bases and J dropped 2; count of bases not matched to a gene: 5. This CDR3 spans 16 amino acids. Germline CDR1 is LGHNA and CDR2 is YSLEER. This chain's CDR3 is CASSQDLGTVTDTQYF. The CDR3 region has the DNA TGCGCCAGCAGCCAAGATCTAGGGACAGTCACAGATACGCAGTATTTT.

This chain uses TRBV14 with TRBJ1-4; D call uncertain. The CDR3 runs 14 residues. Per the germline V gene, CDR1 is SGHDN and CDR2 is FVKESK. Trimming cost V 4 bases and J 4 bases, with 10 bases left between them. For the CDR3, the DNA is TGTGCCAGCAGCCCCCCCGGATTTAATGAAAAACTGTTTTTT. This sequence encodes CASSPPGFNEKLFF.

V gene TRBV7-9 combines with J gene TRBJ1-4; D not certain. CDR1 SEHNR and CDR2 FQNEAQ come from the germline V gene (reference sequence). Trimming took 3 bases from V and 8 from J, leaving 7 bases between them. This CDR3 spans 12 amino acids. This CDR3 reads CASSFPEEKLFF. CDR3 nucleotide sequence: TGTGCCAGCAGCTTTCCCGAAGAAAAACTGTTTTTT.

The V and J genes are TRBV24-1 and TRBJ2-1; D unresolved. Germline CDR1 and CDR2: KGHDR and SFDVKD. The CDR3 consists of 13 residues. Trimming took 7 bases from V and 0 from J, leaving 6 bases between them. This CDR3 is CATSPSSYNEQFF. In DNA form, the CDR3 reads TGTGCCACCAGCCCGAGCTCCTACAATGAGCAGTTCTTC.

V and J are TRBV6-5 and TRBJ1-6, with 7 bases that match TRBD1. Per germline, CDR1 MNHEY and CDR2 SVGAGI. The V and J ends lost 2 bases and 7 bases, in that order; junction bases with no gene match: 2. The CDR3 has 14 amino acids. The CDR3 nucleotides read TGTGCCAGCAGTTACCAGGGGGGCAATTCACCCCTCCACTTT. The encoded protein is CASSYQGGNSPLHF.

This chain joins TRBV14 and TRBJ1-3; 7 nucleotides line up with TRBD1. The CDR3 length is 16 residues. Germline loops: CDR1 SGHDN, CDR2 FVKESK. V lost 0 bases to trimming and J lost 4 bases; unmatched junction nucleotides: 6. The CDR3 DNA reads TGTGCCAGCAGCCAAGATCTCCCGGGACAGGGAAACACCATATATTTT. Translating it yields CASSQDLPGQGNTIYF.

This clone was seen only once. The V call is TRBV2, the J call TRBJ2-1; D gene uncertain. The CDR3 extends over 13 amino acids. Germline CDR1 reads SNHLY; CDR2 reads FYNNEI. Trimming stripped 8 bases from V and 8 bases from J, with 16 bases between. This CDR3 is CASPLRAVHEQFF. The CDR3 bases are TGTGCCAGCCCCCTTAGGGCGGTCCATGAGCAGTTCTTC.

This sequence joins TRBV6-2 or TRBV6-3 and TRBJ2-1; D is ambiguous. Trimming cost V 4 bases and J 0 bases, with 10 bases left between them. Germline loops: CDR1 MNHEY, CDR2 SVGEGT. The CDR3 has 15 residues. The CDR3 sequence is CASSSLESSYNEQFF. In DNA, the CDR3 is TGTGCCAGCAGTTCCCTCGAGAGCTCCTACAATGAGCAGTTCTTC.

The J gene is TRBJ1-1, the V gene TRBV2, with D possibly matching TRBD1 (5 bases). Looked up from germline, CDR1 is SNHLY and CDR2 is FYNNEI. The V and J ends lost 8 bases and 1 base respectively, with 11 bases between them. The CDR3 sequence is 13 residues long. CDR3 nucleotides: TGTGCCAGCTCGGGACTCCCGAACACTGAAGCTTTCTTT. It specifies CASSGLPNTEAFF.

V usage is TRBV25-1 and J usage is TRBJ2-6, with a possible D match to TRBD2 (5 bases). The V gene's germline CDR1 is MGHDK and CDR2 SYGVNS. The V gene lost 8 bases and the J gene lost 0 bases, with 11 bases spanning the gap. There are 15 residues in the CDR3. The CDR3 protein is CASREGDSGANVLTF. CDR3 bases: TGTGCCAGCCGGGAAGGAGACTCTGGGGCCAACGTCCTGACTTTC.

This sequence joins TRBV6-5 and TRBJ1-3; D remains ambiguous. This CDR3 contains 16 residues. Germline V gene sequence: CDR1 MNHEY, CDR2 SVGAGI. With 0 bases removed from V and 0 bases from J, the gap between germline ends came to 9 bases. The CDR3 loop is CASSYSARSSGNTIYF. In nucleotides, the CDR3 is TGTGCCAGCAGTTACTCGGCCAGAAGCTCTGGAAACACCATATATTTT.

This chain joins TRBV29-1 and TRBJ1-2; weak D call: TRBD1 (5 bases). Germline CDR1 SQVTM, CDR2 ANQGSEA. This CDR3 is 13 amino acids long. V dropped 1 base and J dropped 3 bases, with 9 bases sitting between them. The CDR3 DNA is TGCAGCGTTGAAGGGGGCGCGGACTATGGCTACACCTTC. It codes for CSVEGGADYGYTF.

This clone has just one count. CDR3 nucleotide sequence: TGTGCCAGTGGACAGGGGAGTTCACCCCTCCACTTT. Translation: CASGQGSSPLHF. The chain recombines TRBV12-3 or TRBV12-4 with TRBJ1-6; the match to TRBD1 covers 9 bases. The trim removed 9 bases at V and 9 bases at J, leaving 3 bases unmatched. This CDR3 is 12 amino acids long.

This clone was seen just once. The sample contains more than one DNA sequence encoding this CDR3. The J gene is TRBJ1-2, the V gene TRBV5-1, with D uncertain. V was clipped by 2 bases and J by 5 bases, with 7 bases between them. Germline loops: CDR1 SGHRS, CDR2 YFSETQ. CDR3 length equals 12 residues. This CDR3 reads CASSFDRYGYTF. CDR3 coding DNA: TGCGCCAGCAGCTTTGACCGTTATGGCTACACCTTC. The full variable domain, its missing parts supplied by reference TRBV5-1 and TRBJ1-2, is KAGVTQTPRYLIKTRGQQVTLSCSPISGHRSVSWYQQTPGQGLQFLFEYFSETQRNKGNFPGRFSGRQFSNSRSEMNVSTLELGDSALYLCASSFDRYGYTFGSGTRLTVV.

The rearrangement uses TRBV29-1 and TRBJ2-6; 7 bases fit TRBD1. V was clipped by 5 bases and J by 1 base; unmatched bases: 2. CDR1 and CDR2 from the germline V gene are SQVTM and ANQGSEA. The CDR3 length is 14 residues. In DNA, the CDR3 is TGCAGCGTTAAACAGGGGTCTGGGGCCAACGTCCTGACTTTC. Its protein is CSVKQGSGANVLTF. Drawing the rest from reference TRBV29-1 and TRBJ2-6, the complete variable domain is SAVISQKPSRDICQRGTSLTIQCQVDSQVTMMFWYRQQPGQSLTLIATANQGSEATYESGFVIDKFPISRPNLTFSTLTVSNMSPEDSSIYLCSVKQGSGANVLTFGAGSRLTVL.

This rearrangement joins TRBV7-2 to TRBJ2-7, with a weak D call TRBD1 (6 bases). The CDR3 has 16 residues. Germline V gene sequence: CDR1 SGHTA, CDR2 FQGNSA. The V gene lost 0 bases and the J gene lost 3 bases, with 15 bases spanning the gap. In nucleotides, the CDR3 is TGTGCCAGCAGCTTAGCGAGCGGACAGCGAAGCTACGAGCAGTACTTC. Its protein product is CASSLASGQRSYEQYF.

The rearrangement joins TRBV5-1 to TRBJ1-4; no firm D call. Looked up from germline, CDR1 is SGHRS and CDR2 is YFSETQ. This CDR3 is built from 14 residues. The V end was cut by 5 bases, the J end by 4 bases, with 12 bases between. The CDR3: CASSNHVLNEKLFF. Here the CDR3 DNA reads TGCGCCAGCAGTAACCATGTGCTTAATGAAAAACTGTTTTTT.

The gene calls are TRBV5-8 and TRBJ2-4, with 7 nucleotides matching TRBD2. The CDR3 is made up of 16 amino acids. The germline gives CDR1 SGHTS, CDR2 YDEGEE. V dropped 4 bases and J dropped 0; count of bases not matched to a gene: 7. CDR3 loop: CASSPRLAIAKNIQYF. The CDR3 nucleotides read TGTGCCAGCAGCCCAAGACTAGCTATAGCCAAAAACATTCAGTACTTC.

This clone has a single count. This sequence joins TRBV9 and TRBJ2-3; a weak D match, TRBD1 (5 bases). CDR3 size: 14 residues. Trimming left V 6 bases short and J 2 bases short, with 13 bases between. Germline CDR1 is SGDLS and CDR2 is YYNGEE. This CDR3 reads CASTRTSFTDTQYF. The CDR3 DNA follows: TGTGCCAGCACCCGGACAAGCTTCACAGATACGCAGTATTTT.

The V call is TRBV24-1, the J call TRBJ2-3; 8 positions agree with TRBD1. CDR3 length equals 16 residues. The trim removed 0 bases at V and 3 bases at J, leaving 4 bases unmatched. The germline gives CDR1 KGHDR, CDR2 SFDVKD. The CDR3 region has the DNA TGTGCCACCAGTGATTTGGGACAGGGCTTTACAGATACGCAGTATTTT. Translation gives CATSDLGQGFTDTQYF.

V is TRBV5-1 and J is TRBJ2-7, with D perhaps assigned TRBD1 or TRBD2 (6 bases each). Trimming stripped 2 bases from V and 7 bases from J, with 19 bases between. The germline CDR1 and CDR2 sequences are SGHRS and YFSETQ. This CDR3 spans 15 amino acids. The CDR3 nucleotides are TGCGCCAGCAGCTTAGGAACAGGCGGGACATGGGAGCAGTACTTC. Protein sequence: CASSLGTGGTWEQYF.

The chain links TRBV28 to TRBJ1-1; TRBD1 matches at 7 bases. Germline CDR1 reads MDHEN; CDR2 reads SYDVKM. The V and J ends lost 7 bases and 0 bases, in that order; junction bases with no gene match: 11. The CDR3 is made up of 16 amino acids. The CDR3 region is CASNIRGGGVNTEAFF. The CDR3 nucleotides are TGTGCCAGCAACATCCGAGGAGGGGGCGTGAACACTGAAGCTTTCTTT.

This chain links TRBV29-1 with TRBJ2-5; no definite D call. This CDR3 region has 11 residues. Trimming took off 6 bases at V and 3 bases at J, with 8 bases between the two ends. Per germline, CDR1 SQVTM and CDR2 ANQGSEA. CDR3 residues: CSVRRKETQYF. The CDR3 DNA sequence: TGCAGCGTGCGGCGTAAAGAGACCCAGTACTTC.

The chain employs TRBV19 and TRBJ2-7; D call uncertain. CDR3 length: 15 amino acids. Trimming removed 3 bases at V and 2 bases at J, with 14 bases between. In germline, CDR1 is LNHDA, CDR2 SQIVND (reference sequence). CDR3 bases: TGTGCCAGTAGTATCTCACTCTTTAATACCTACGAGCAGTACTTC. It codes for CASSISLFNTYEQYF.

A few counts support this clone. V is TRBV14 and J is TRBJ1-6; D not certain. Per germline, CDR1 SGHDN and CDR2 FVKESK. The CDR3 contains 16 residues. With 0 bases removed from V and 6 bases from J, the gap between germline ends came to 12 bases. CDR3 sequence (DNA): TGTGCCAGCAGCCAAGAGAGTTCGGCGGTTAATTCACCCCTCCACTTT. Translating gives CASSQESSAVNSPLHF.